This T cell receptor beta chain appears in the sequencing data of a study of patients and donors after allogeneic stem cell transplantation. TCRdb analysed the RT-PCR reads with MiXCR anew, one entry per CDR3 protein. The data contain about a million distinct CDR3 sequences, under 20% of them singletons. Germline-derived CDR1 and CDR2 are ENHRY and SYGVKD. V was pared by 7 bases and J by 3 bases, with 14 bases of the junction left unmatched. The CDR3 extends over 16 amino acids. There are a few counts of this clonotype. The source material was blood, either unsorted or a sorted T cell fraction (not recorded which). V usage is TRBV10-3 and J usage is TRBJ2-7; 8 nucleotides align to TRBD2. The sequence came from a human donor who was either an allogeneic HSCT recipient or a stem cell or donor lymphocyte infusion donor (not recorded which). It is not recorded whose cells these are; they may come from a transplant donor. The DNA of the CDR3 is TGTGCCATCACTTCTGAAGCGGGGGCCTTTGGCTACGAGCAGTACTTC. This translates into CAITSEAGAFGYEQYF.